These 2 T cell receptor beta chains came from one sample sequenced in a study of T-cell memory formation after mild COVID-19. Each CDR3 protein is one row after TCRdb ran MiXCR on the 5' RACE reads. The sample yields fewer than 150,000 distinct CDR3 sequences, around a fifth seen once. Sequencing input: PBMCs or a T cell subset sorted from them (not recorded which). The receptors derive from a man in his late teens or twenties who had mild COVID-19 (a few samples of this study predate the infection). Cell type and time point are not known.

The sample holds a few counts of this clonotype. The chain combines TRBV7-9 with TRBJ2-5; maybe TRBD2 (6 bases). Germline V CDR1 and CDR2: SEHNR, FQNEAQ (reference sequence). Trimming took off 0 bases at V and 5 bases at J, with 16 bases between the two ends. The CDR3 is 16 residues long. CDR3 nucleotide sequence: TGTGCCAGCAGCTTAGCGATTTCGGGCGGGGTCGAGACCCAGTACTTC. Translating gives CASSLAISGGVETQYF.

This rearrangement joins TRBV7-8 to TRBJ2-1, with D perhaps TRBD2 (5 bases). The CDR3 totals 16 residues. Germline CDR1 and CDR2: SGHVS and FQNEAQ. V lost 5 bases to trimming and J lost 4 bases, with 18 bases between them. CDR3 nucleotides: TGTGCCAGCAGCACCCTCCGCAGCGGACCTTACAATGAGCAGTTCTTC. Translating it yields CASSTLRSGPYNEQFF.